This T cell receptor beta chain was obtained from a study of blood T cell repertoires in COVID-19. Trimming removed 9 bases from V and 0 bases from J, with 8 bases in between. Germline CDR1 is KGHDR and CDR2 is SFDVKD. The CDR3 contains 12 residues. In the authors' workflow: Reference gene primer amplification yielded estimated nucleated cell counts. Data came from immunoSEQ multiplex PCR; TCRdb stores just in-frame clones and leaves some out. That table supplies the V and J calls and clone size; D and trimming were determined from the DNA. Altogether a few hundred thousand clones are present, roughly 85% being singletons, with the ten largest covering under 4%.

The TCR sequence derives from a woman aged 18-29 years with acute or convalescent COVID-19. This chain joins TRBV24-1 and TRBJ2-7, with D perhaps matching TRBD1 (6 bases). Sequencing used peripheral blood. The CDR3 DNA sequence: TGTGCCACCGGGACATCCTCCTACGAGCAGTACTTC. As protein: CATGTSSYEQYF.